This entry is about one T cell receptor (beta chain). Germline assignment: CDR1 LNHDA and CDR2 SQIVND (reference sequence). Trimming took off 6 bases at V and 0 bases at J, with 16 bases between the two ends. This CDR3 spans 16 amino acids. The authors' processing: Estimation of nucleated cell counts was performed using reference gene primer amplification. The data were produced by immunoSEQ multiplex PCR, yet TCRdb's version contains in-frame clones alone and is incomplete. D and trimming were read from the DNA, whereas the V and J calls and clone size are those reported in that table. This table has a few hundred thousand clones, 70% to 90% appearing once. This sample is drawn from a study of blood T cell repertoires in COVID-19. On the study more broadly: Italy, Spain and the United States were the sources of the convalescent and acute COVID-19 samples. PBMCs, B-cell-depleted T cells, or T cells provided the cDNA or gDNA that made up the material.

Material: peripheral blood. V and J are TRBV19 and TRBJ2-3; possible D gene TRBD2, 6 bases. The source is a woman under 40 with acute or convalescent COVID-19. The CDR3 DNA follows: TGTGCCAGTAGCCCCGGGCTAGCGACTAGCACAGATACGCAGTATTTT. Amino acid sequence: CASSPGLATSTDTQYF.